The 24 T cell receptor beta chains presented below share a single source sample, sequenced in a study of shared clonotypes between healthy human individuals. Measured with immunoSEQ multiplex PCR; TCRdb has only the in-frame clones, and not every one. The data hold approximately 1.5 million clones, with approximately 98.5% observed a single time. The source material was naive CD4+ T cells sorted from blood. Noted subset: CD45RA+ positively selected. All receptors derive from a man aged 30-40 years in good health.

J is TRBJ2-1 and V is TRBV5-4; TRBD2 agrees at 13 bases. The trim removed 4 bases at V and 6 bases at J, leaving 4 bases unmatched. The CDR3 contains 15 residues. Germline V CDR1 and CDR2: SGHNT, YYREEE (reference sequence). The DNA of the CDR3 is TGTGCCAGCAGCGGGGGACTAGCGGGGCTCAATGAGCAGTTCTTC. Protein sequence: CASSGGLAGLNEQFF.

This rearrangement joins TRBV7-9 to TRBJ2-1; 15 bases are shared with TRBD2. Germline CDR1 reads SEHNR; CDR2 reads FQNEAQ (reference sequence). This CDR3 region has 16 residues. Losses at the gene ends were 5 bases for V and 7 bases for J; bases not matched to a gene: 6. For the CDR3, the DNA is TGTGCCAGCAGCCCCTACGGGACTAGCGGGAGGAATGAGCAGTTCTTC. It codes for CASSPYGTSGRNEQFF. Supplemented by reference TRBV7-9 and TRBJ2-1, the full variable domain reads DTGVSQNPRHKITKRGQNVTFRCDPISEHNRLYWYRQTLGQGPEFLTYFQNEAQLEKSRLLSDRFSAERPKGSFSTLEIQRTEQGDSAMYLCASSPYGTSGRNEQFFGPGTRLTVL.

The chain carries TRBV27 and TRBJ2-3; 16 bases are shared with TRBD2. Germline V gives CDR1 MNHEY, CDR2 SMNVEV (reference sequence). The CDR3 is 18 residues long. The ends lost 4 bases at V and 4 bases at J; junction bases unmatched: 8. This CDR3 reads CASSYTGLAGGGSDTQYF. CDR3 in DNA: TGTGCCAGCAGTTACACGGGACTAGCGGGAGGGGGCTCAGATACGCAGTATTTT.

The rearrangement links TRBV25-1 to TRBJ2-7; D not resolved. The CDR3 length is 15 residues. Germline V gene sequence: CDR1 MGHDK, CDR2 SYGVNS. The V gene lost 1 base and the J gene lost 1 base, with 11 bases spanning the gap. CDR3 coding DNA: TGTGCCAGCAGTGAATGGGCATCGCCGTCCTACGAGCAGTACTTC. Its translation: CASSEWASPSYEQYF.

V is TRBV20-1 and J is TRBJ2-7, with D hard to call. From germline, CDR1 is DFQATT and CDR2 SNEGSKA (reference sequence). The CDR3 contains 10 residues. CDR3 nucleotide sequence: TGCATCCATCGCTACTACGAGCAGTACTTC. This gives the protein CIHRYYEQYF.

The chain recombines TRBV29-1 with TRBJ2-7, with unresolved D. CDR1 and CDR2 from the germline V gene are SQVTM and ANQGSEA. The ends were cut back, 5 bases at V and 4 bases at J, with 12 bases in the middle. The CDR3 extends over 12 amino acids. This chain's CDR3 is CSVQTRTYEQYF. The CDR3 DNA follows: TGCAGCGTTCAAACACGAACTTACGAGCAGTACTTC.

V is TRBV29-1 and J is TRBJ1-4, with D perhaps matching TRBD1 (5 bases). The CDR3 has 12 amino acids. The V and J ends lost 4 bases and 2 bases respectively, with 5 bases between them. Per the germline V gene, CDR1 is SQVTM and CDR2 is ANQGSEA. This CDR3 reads CSVGGTNEKLFF. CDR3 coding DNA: TGCAGCGTTGGGGGGACTAATGAAAAACTGTTTTTT.

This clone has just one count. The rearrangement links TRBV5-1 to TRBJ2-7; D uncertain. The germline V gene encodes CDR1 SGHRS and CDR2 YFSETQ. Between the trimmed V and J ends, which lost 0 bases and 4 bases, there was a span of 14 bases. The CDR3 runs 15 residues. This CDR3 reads CASSLDWTRGYEQYF. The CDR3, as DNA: TGCGCCAGCAGCTTGGACTGGACCCGAGGTTACGAGCAGTACTTC.

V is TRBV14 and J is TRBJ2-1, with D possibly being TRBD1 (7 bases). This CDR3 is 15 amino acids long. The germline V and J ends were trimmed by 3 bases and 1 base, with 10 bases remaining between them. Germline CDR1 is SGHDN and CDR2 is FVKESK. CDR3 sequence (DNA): TGTGCCAGCAGCCAGCGGGACAGATCCTACAATGAGCAGTTCTTC. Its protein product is CASSQRDRSYNEQFF.

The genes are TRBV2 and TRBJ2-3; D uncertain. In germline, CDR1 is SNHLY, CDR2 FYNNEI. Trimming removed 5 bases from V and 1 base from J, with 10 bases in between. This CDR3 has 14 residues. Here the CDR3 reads CASSPDAGTDTQYF. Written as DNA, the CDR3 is TGTGCCAGCAGTCCAGATGCCGGCACAGATACGCAGTATTTT. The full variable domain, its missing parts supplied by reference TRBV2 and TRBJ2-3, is EPEVTQTPSHQVTQMGQEVILRCVPISNHLYFYWYRQILGQKVEFLVSFYNNEISEKSEIFDDQFSVERPDGSNFTLKIRSTKLEDSAMYFCASSPDAGTDTQYFGPGTRLTVL.

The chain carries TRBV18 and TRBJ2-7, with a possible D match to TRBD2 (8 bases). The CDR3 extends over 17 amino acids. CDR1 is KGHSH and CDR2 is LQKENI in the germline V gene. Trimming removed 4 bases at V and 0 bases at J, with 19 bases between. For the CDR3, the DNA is TGTGCCAGCTCACAACTGAACAGGGGACTAGTCTCCTACGAGCAGTACTTC. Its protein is CASSQLNRGLVSYEQYF. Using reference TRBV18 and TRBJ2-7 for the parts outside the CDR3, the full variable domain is NAGVMQNPRHLVRRRGQEARLRCSPMKGHSHVYWYRQLPEEGLKFMVYLQKENIIDESGMPKERFSAEFPKEGPSILRIQQVVRGDSAAYFCASSQLNRGLVSYEQYFGPGTRLTVT.

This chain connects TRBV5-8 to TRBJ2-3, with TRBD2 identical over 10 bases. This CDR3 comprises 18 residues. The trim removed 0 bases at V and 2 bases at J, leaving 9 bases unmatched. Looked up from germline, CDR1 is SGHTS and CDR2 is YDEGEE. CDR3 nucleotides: TGTGCCAGCAGCTTGGCCCTTACTAGCGGGGCAGACACAGATACGCAGTATTTT. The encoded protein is CASSLALTSGADTDTQYF.

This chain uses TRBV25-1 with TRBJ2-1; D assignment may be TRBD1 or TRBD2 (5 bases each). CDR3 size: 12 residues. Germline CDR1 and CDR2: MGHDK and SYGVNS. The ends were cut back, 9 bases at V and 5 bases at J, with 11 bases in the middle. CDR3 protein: CASSGPNNEQFF. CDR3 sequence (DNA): TGTGCCAGTTCGGGACCAAACAATGAGCAGTTCTTC.

The DNA for the CDR3 is TGTGCCAGCAGCTTCTGGGCAGGGGATAGGGCTAACTATGGCTACACCTTC. This gives the protein CASSFWAGDRANYGYTF. This sequence joins TRBV11-2 and TRBJ1-2; D is perhaps TRBD1 (6 bases). Germline V gives CDR1 SGHAT, CDR2 FQNNGV. The ends were cut back, 3 bases at V and 0 bases at J, with 17 bases in the middle. The CDR3 runs to 17 residues.

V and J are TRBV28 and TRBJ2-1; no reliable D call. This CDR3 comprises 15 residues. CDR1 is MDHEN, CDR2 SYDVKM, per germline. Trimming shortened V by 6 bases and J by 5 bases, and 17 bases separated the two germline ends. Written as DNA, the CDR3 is TGTGCCAGCAGCCGTACCGGACGAGGCCACAATGAGCAGTTCTTC. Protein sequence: CASSRTGRGHNEQFF.

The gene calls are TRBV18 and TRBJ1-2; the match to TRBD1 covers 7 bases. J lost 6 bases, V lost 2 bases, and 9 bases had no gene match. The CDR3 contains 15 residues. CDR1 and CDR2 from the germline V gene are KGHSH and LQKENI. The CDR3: CASSPNRGLTNGYTF. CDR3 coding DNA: TGTGCCAGCTCACCAAACAGGGGATTAACTAATGGCTACACCTTC.

The CDR3, as DNA: TGTGCCAGCAGCTTGTGGCAGGGACAAAACACCATATATTTT. It codes for CASSLWQGQNTIYF. V gene TRBV5-6 combines with J gene TRBJ1-3; tentative D call: TRBD1 (6 bases). The germline CDR1 and CDR2 sequences are SGHDT and YYEEEE. The germline V and J ends were trimmed by 1 base and 6 bases, with 11 bases remaining between them. The CDR3 is 14 amino acids.

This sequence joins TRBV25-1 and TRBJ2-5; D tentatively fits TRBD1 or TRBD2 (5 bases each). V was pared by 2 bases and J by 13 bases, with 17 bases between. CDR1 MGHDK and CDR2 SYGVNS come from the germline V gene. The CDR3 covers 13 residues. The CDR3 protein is CASSEMGTGRMYF. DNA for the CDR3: TGTGCCAGCAGTGAAATGGGAACGGGACGTATGTACTTC.

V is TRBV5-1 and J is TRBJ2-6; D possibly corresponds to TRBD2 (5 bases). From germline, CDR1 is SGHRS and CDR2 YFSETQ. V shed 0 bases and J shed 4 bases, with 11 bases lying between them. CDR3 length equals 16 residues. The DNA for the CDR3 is TGCGCCAGCAGCTTGGCCACCTCGGGAGGGGCCAACGTCCTGACTTTC. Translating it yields CASSLATSGGANVLTF.

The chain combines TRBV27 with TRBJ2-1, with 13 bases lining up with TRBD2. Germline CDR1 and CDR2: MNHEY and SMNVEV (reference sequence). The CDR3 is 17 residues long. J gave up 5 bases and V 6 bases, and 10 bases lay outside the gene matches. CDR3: CASSKIGTSGINNEQFF. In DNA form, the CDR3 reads TGTGCCAGCAGCAAGATTGGGACTAGCGGGATTAACAATGAGCAGTTCTTC.

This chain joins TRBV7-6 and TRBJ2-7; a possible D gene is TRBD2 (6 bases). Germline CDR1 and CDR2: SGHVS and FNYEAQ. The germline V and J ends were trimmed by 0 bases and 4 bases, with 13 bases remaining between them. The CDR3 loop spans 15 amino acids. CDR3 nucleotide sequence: TGTGCCAGCAGCTTAGCTTCGGGAGTAAGGTACGAGCAGTACTTC. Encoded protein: CASSLASGVRYEQYF. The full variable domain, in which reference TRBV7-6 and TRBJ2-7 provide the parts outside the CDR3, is GAGVSQSPRYKVTKRGQDVALRCDPISGHVSLYWYRQALGQGPEFLTYFNYEAQQDKSGLPNDRFSAERPEGSISTLTIQRTEQRDSAMYRCASSLASGVRYEQYFGPGTRLTVT.

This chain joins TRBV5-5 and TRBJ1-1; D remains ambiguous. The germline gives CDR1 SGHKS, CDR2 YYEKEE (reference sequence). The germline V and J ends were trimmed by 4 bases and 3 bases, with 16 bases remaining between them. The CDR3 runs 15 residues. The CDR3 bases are TGTGCCAGCAGCCCCCGGGTCACCTCGGACACTGAAGCTTTCTTT. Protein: CASSPRVTSDTEAFF.

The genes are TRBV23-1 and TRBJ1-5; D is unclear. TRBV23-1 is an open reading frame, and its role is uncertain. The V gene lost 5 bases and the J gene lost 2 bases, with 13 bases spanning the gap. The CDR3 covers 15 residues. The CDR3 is CASSLDPDGNQPQHF. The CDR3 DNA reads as TGCGCCAGCAGTTTGGACCCGGACGGCAATCAGCCCCAGCATTTT.

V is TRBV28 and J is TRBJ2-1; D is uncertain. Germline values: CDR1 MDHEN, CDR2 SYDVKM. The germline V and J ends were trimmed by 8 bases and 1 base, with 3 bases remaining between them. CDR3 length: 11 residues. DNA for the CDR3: TGTGCCAGCTTATCCTACAATGAGCAGTTCTTC. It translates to CASLSYNEQFF.